These 2 T cell receptor beta chains were all obtained from the same sample, sequenced in a study of blood T cells in healthy people across ages. Primers used in a second PCR of about 7 to 11 cycles were a sample-barcoded 5' primer and a J-beta primer mix. MiXCR, run by TCRdb on the 5' RACE reads, gives a single entry per CDR3 protein. The sample lists approximately 900,000 distinct CDR3 sequences; about 27% were seen once. The same sample was also studied in work on T cells of mothers and their children.

Material for sequencing was blood. The receptors shown here come from a woman in her 40s in good health.

A remark on this clonotype: Its ends do not fully match the called genes, so a read error is possible. The V and J genes are TRBV3-1 and TRBJ2-5, with D maybe TRBD1 (6 bases). The DNA end favors TRBJ2-1, so the J call may be wrong. The CDR3 extends over 15 amino acids. CDR1 and CDR2 (germline): LGHDT, YNNKEL (reference sequence). The CDR3: CASSHIRTEQETQFF. CDR3 sequence (DNA): TGCGCCAGCAGCCATATAAGGACAGAGCAAGAGACCCAGTTCTTC.

About this clonotype itself: This sequence may be a read error, since a much larger clone differs from it by one base. V usage is TRBV5-1 and J usage is TRBJ2-4, with D possibly matching TRBD1 (5 bases). The germline V gene has CDR1 SGHRS and CDR2 YFSETQ. The CDR3 has 13 amino acids. CDR3 residues: CTSSWGGENIQYF. The CDR3 coding sequence is TGCACCAGCAGCTGGGGCGGTGAGAACATTCAGTACTTC. Together with reference TRBV5-1 and TRBJ2-4, the CDR3 gives the full variable domain: KAGVTQTPRYLIKTRGQQVTLSCSPISGHRSVSWYQQTPGQGLQFLFEYFSETQRNKGNFPGRFSGRQFSNSRSEMNVSTLELGDSALYLCTSSWGGENIQYFGAGTRLSVL.